This T cell receptor beta chain originates from a study of OX40 agonist ivuxolimab in advanced cancers. Study-wide findings and caveats: With doses of 0.1 to 3.0 mg/kg, CD4+ and CD8+ blood T cells had undergone clonal expansion by week 6.

By share, this clone counts as medium-sized (0.01 to 0.1%). As yet, its antigen is unknown. The length of the CDR3 is 15 residues. V was trimmed by 7 bases and J by 0 bases, leaving 13 bases between them. CDR1 is LNHDA, CDR2 SQIVND, per germline (reference sequence). Data came from immunoSEQ multiplex PCR; TCRdb stores just in-frame clones and leaves some out. The sample records approximately 38,000 clones, 92% being singletons. The material was CD4+ or CD8+ T cells sorted from blood, obtained in a trial of the OX40 agonist ivuxolimab. The chain uses TRBV19 and TRBJ2-1; D gene ambiguous. The source of this sequence is an adult with an advanced solid tumor such as melanoma, head and neck, liver or kidney cancer. The CDR3 nucleotides read TGTGCCAGTACCTTGACGGCTAGCTCCTACAATGAGCAGTTCTTC. It yields the protein CASTLTASSYNEQFF.